The 9 T cell receptor beta chains presented below share a single source sample, sequenced in a study of blood T cells in healthy people across ages (dated by TCRdb to the mid-2010s). The library was generated by 5' RACE. Sequencing instrument: Illumina HiSeq 2500. A second roughly 6 to 11 cycle PCR used a sample-barcoded 5' primer and a J-beta primer mix. TCRdb handled the public reads itself, with Q25 trimming in fastp and clone calling in MiXCR, and kept productive beta chains. All rows with the same CDR3 protein become a single entry with the most common DNA and genes. Here the sample has hundreds of thousands of distinct CDR3 sequences; around three fifths occur a single time. The ten largest account for approximately 37% of the sample. The specimen sequenced was blood. These receptors were collected from a man in his sixties in good health.

This clonotype was observed a few times. V is TRBV11-2 and J is TRBJ2-1; 7 positions agree with TRBD2. The CDR3 is 15 amino acids. Per the germline V gene, CDR1 is SGHAT and CDR2 is FQNNGV. Unmatched junction bases numbered 2, after V lost 3 bases and J lost 0 bases. DNA for the CDR3: TGTGCCAGCAGCTTTCAGCGGGGCTCCTACAATGAGCAGTTCTTC. Its translation is CASSFQRGSYNEQFF.

This chain connects TRBV29-1 to TRBJ1-1; 7 nucleotides agree with TRBD1. The CDR3 contains 17 residues. V dropped 0 bases and J dropped 0; count of bases not matched to a gene: 10. Per the germline V gene, CDR1 is SQVTM and CDR2 is ANQGSEA. The CDR3: CSVEESQGDLMNTEAFF. CDR3 DNA: TGCAGCGTTGAAGAAAGCCAGGGGGACCTCATGAACACTGAAGCTTTCTTT.

This clonotype was counted only a few times. V usage is TRBV6-2 or TRBV6-3 and J usage is TRBJ1-2, with a possible D match to TRBD1 (6 bases). CDR1 MNHEY and CDR2 SVGEGT come from the germline V gene. The germline V and J ends were trimmed by 0 bases and 6 bases, with 8 bases remaining between them. This CDR3 has 13 amino acids. The CDR3 here is CASSYSQGNGYTF. The CDR3 DNA is TGTGCCAGCAGTTACTCACAGGGCAATGGCTACACCTTC.

This clonotype was seen only a few times. The V gene is TRBV20-1, the J gene TRBJ2-4; D perhaps matches TRBD1 (7 bases). The ends were cut back, 4 bases at V and 12 bases at J, with 16 bases in the middle. The germline CDR1 and CDR2 sequences are DFQATT and SNEGSKA (reference sequence). The CDR3 length is 12 residues. The chain's CDR3 is CSATAGQLPQYF. The CDR3 DNA is TGCAGTGCTACCGCGGGACAGCTTCCTCAGTACTTC.

The rearrangement links TRBV4-1 to TRBJ1-6; maybe TRBD1 (5 bases). Germline V gives CDR1 MGHRA, CDR2 YSYEKL. CDR3 length equals 14 residues. Trimming shortened V by 3 bases and J by 9 bases, and 12 bases separated the two germline ends. The CDR3 coding sequence is TGCGCCAGCAGCCACACAGGTTCCGGTTCACCCCTCCACTTT. The encoded protein is CASSHTGSGSPLHF.

This clonotype was detected only a few times. The rearrangement uses TRBV7-9 and TRBJ2-3; 10 bases align to TRBD1. The length of the CDR3 is 16 residues. V lost 5 bases to trimming and J lost 1 base; unmatched junction nucleotides: 6. Per the germline V gene, CDR1 is SEHNR and CDR2 is FQNEAQ (reference sequence). CDR3 sequence (DNA): TGTGCCAGCAGCCCAAGGACAGGGGGTGGCACAGATACGCAGTATTTT. As protein: CASSPRTGGGTDTQYF.

The genes are TRBV4-3 and TRBJ2-3; TRBD1 might be the D (6 bases). The germline V and J ends were trimmed by 0 bases and 3 bases, with 13 bases remaining between them. The CDR3 extends over 16 amino acids. From germline, CDR1 is LGHNA and CDR2 YSLEER. In nucleotides, the CDR3 is TGCGCCAGCAGCCAAGATTCGACAGGTAGAACAGATACGCAGTATTTT. It yields the protein CASSQDSTGRTDTQYF.

The table lists this clonotype with a few counts. The V gene is TRBV20-1, the J gene TRBJ2-3; the match to TRBD2 covers 10 bases. The junction had 6 bases not matched to a gene; V was cut back by 5 bases and J by 1 base. Germline CDR1 and CDR2: DFQATT and SNEGSKA (reference sequence). This CDR3 has 15 amino acids. DNA for the CDR3: TGCAGTGCTCCGGATACTAGCGGGGGCACAGATACGCAGTATTTT. Translation gives CSAPDTSGGTDTQYF.

The gene calls are TRBV19 and TRBJ2-1; D gene uncertain. Germline CDR1 is LNHDA and CDR2 is SQIVND (reference sequence). V gave up 5 bases and J gave up 0 bases, with 14 bases separating them. The CDR3 is 16 amino acids. In DNA, the CDR3 is TGTGCCAGTAGTCCTCGCCACCAGAGCTCCTACAATGAGCAGTTCTTC. This sequence encodes CASSPRHQSSYNEQFF. Using reference TRBV19 and TRBJ2-1 for the parts outside the CDR3, the full variable domain is DGGITQSPKYLFRKEGQNVTLSCEQNLNHDAMYWYRQDPGQGLRLIYYSQIVNDFQKGDIAEGYSVSREKKESFPLTVTSAQKNPTAFYLCASSPRHQSSYNEQFFGPGTRLTVL.